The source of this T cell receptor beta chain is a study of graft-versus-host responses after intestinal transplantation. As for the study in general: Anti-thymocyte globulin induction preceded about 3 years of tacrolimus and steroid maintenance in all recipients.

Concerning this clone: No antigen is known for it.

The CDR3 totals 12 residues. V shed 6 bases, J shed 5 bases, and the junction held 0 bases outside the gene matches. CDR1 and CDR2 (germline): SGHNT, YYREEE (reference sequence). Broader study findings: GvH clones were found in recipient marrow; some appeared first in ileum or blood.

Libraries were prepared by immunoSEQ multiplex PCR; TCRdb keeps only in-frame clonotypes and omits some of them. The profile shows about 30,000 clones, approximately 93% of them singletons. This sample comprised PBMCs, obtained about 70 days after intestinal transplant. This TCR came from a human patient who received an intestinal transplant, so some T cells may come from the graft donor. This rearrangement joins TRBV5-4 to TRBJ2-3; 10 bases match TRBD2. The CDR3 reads CASTSGRDTQYF. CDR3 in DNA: TGTGCCAGCACTAGCGGGAGAGATACGCAGTATTTT.